The clone carrying this T cell receptor (beta chain) was counted a few times. Its antigen remains unidentified. It was by quantitative 5'-RACE with molecular barcodes that TCR beta libraries were made. From the 5' RACE reads, TCRdb called clonotypes with MiXCR, one entry per CDR3 protein. The sample includes roughly 220,000 distinct CDR3 sequences, over 9.5% of them seen just once. This entry comes from a study of CD8 T cells in ankylosing spondylitis. Study results and caveats: Earlier reports found some motif variants in synovial fluid and blood in reactive arthritis. Ankylosing spondylitis blood seemed to carry a telltale TCR beta motif made of under ten highly homologous variants. Matched ankylosing spondylitis synovial fluid reportedly showed significant enrichment of disease-linked clones.

V was trimmed by 1 base and J by 3 bases, leaving 13 bases between them. The CDR3 consists of 15 residues. This chain links TRBV12-3 or TRBV12-4 with TRBJ2-7, with TRBD1 as a possible D gene (5 bases). The sequenced sample consisted of blood, either unsorted or a sorted T cell fraction (not recorded which). The source of this sequence is a male donor with ankylosing spondylitis or in good health (not recorded which). CDR3 in DNA: TGTGCCAGCAGTTTAGGGTTGGGCAGGGTCTACGAGCAGTACTTC. Translating gives CASSLGLGRVYEQYF.